A selection of T cell receptor beta chains follows, all from one sample in a study of T cells in Graves' hyperthyroidism and ophthalmopathy. TCRdb reanalysed the multiplex PCR reads using MiXCR and keeps one entry per CDR3 protein. The sample carries nearly 250,000 distinct CDR3 sequences, approximately 25% recorded once. Sequencing was performed on blood. These receptors came from a woman aged 40 to 50 with Graves' ophthalmopathy. The CDR3 runs from the conserved cysteine through the conserved F or W. D genes are given only for firm matches. Clone size, where shown, is once, few, many, or a class for clones that have expanded.

v_gene,d_gene,abundance,j_gene,CDR3nt,CDR3aa
TRBV30,-,many,TRBJ1-2,TGTGCCTGGAGTGCTTCCGGGGAGGAGGATGGCTACACCTTC,CAWSASGEEDGYTF
TRBV19,-,-,TRBJ1-2,TGTGCCAGTAGTATACTATGGTCTACCGACTATGGCTACACCTTC,CASSILWSTDYGYTF
TRBV15,-,-,TRBJ1-1,TGTGCCACCAGAGTCGAGACTAACACTGAAGCTTTCTTT,CATRVETNTEAFF
TRBV12-3/TRBV12-4,-,many,TRBJ2-6,TGTGCCAGCAGTTTAAAGGGGTTGAGGGGGGCCAACGTCCTGACTTTC,CASSLKGLRGANVLTF
TRBV6-1,-,-,TRBJ1-2,TGTGCCAGCAGTGAAGGACCAGGGATGCTGGGTGGCTACACCTTC,CASSEGPGMLGGYTF
TRBV6-5,-,many,TRBJ1-1,TGTGCCAGCAAACGAGAGACTGAAGCTTTCTTT,CASKRETEAFF
TRBV6-1,TRBD1,-,TRBJ1-1,TGTGCCAGCAGTGGTAACACAGGGGTGAACACTGAAGCTTTCTTT,CASSGNTGVNTEAFF
TRBV4-1,-,few,TRBJ1-1,TGCGCCAGCAGCCACCAGGGTTCGATGAACACTGAAGCTTTCTTT,CASSHQGSMNTEAFF
TRBV7-9,TRBD2,many,TRBJ2-2,TGTGCCAGCAGCGACGGACTAGCGGGAGAAACCGGGGAGCTGTTTTTT,CASSDGLAGETGELFF
TRBV5-4,-,many,TRBJ1-2,TGTGCCAGCAGCTTGGGGGACGGCAAGGTTGGCTACACCTTC,CASSLGDGKVGYTF
TRBV12-3/TRBV12-4,-,many,TRBJ1-5,TGTGCCAGCAGTTCCCCAGGGAATAGCAATCAGCCCCAGCATTTT,CASSSPGNSNQPQHF
TRBV5-1,-,-,TRBJ2-2,TGCGCCAGCAGCTTGGTCGGATCCACCGGGGAGCTGTCTTTT,CASSLVGSTGELSF
TRBV12-3/TRBV12-4,TRBD1,few,TRBJ1-5,TGTGCCAGCAGCCTGGGACAGGGGGCCGTCGGCAATCAGCCCCAGCATTTT,CASSLGQGAVGNQPQHF
TRBV20-1,-,-,TRBJ2-2,TGCAGTGCTAGAGAAGGGACCGGGGAGCTGTTTTTT,CSAREGTGELFF
TRBV9,-,few,TRBJ1-1,TGTGCCAGCAGCACTCAAGGCACTGAAGCTTTCTTT,CASSTQGTEAFF
TRBV28,-,-,TRBJ2-7,TGTGCCAGCAGTCAGGAAGTGGGGACGGACGAGCAGTACTTC,CASSQEVGTDEQYF
TRBV2,-,many,TRBJ2-2,TGTGCCAGCAGTGAAGCCGGTCCCCCCGGGGAGCTGTTTTTT,CASSEAGPPGELFF
TRBV19,-,many,TRBJ1-5,TGTGCCAGTAGTAAGACGGACTACGGCGTGGGGGATCAGCCCCAGCATTTT,CASSKTDYGVGDQPQHF
TRBV28,-,many,TRBJ2-2,TGTGCCAGCACTGACCAGAACACCGGGGAGCTGTTTTTT,CASTDQNTGELFF
TRBV4-2,TRBD1,many,TRBJ2-7,TGTGCCAGCAGCCAAACCGGGACAGGGGAGCAGTACTTC,CASSQTGTGEQYF
TRBV11-2,-,many,TRBJ1-2,TGTGCCAGCAGCTTAACAGGACAGCCTTTTTATGGCTACACCTTC,CASSLTGQPFYGYTF
TRBV29-1,-,many,TRBJ2-2,TGCAGCGCGCTCGGACAATTGAACACCGGGGAGCTGTTTTTT,CSALGQLNTGELFF
TRBV15,TRBD1,many,TRBJ2-6,TGTGCCACCAGCAGGGGGGACAGGGTCCGCTCTGGGGCCAACGTCCTGACTTTC,CATSRGDRVRSGANVLTF
TRBV6-5,TRBD2,many,TRBJ2-5,TGTGCCAGCAGTCCCACCACTAGCGGGAGGGCCCGGGAGACCCAGTACTTC,CASSPTTSGRARETQYF
TRBV27,TRBD1,-,TRBJ2-5,TGTGCCAGCAGTCGGACCGGGACAGGCCAAGAGACCCAGTACTTC,CASSRTGTGQETQYF
TRBV19,-,many,TRBJ1-1,TGTGCCAGTAGTATGAGCGGGCCCTACTTGAACACTGAAGCTTTCTTT,CASSMSGPYLNTEAFF
TRBV20-1,-,many,TRBJ2-2,TGCAGTGCTAGAGATCGGGGAATGGGGTTTTCCTTGGCCGGGGAGCTGTTTTTT,CSARDRGMGFSLAGELFF
TRBV11-2,-,-,TRBJ1-2,TGTGCCAGCAGCTTAGGTCATGGAGTCACGCAGTCGGGCTACACCTTC,CASSLGHGVTQSGYTF
TRBV12-3/TRBV12-4,-,-,TRBJ2-7,TGTGCCAGCCGTAAAGGCGAGGGCTACGAGCAGTACTTC,CASRKGEGYEQYF
TRBV28,-,many,TRBJ1-1,TGTGCCAGCAGTCTCTTGGGGGGGGGGTACACTGAAGCTTTCTTT,CASSLLGGGYTEAFF
TRBV20-1,-,-,TRBJ2-5,TGCAGTGCTAGGATTGATGGGACTTACATCAACAACCAAGAGACCCAGTACTTC,CSARIDGTYINNQETQYF
TRBV12-3/TRBV12-4,TRBD1,few,TRBJ1-5,TGTGCCAGCAGTTTTCGGCAGGGCCACGGGACAGATCAGCCCCAGCATTTT,CASSFRQGHGTDQPQHF
TRBV6-1,-,once,TRBJ2-7,TGTGCCAGCAAAGAAAGGGCCTACGAGCAGTACTTC,CASKERAYEQYF
TRBV28,-,many,TRBJ2-5,TGTGCCAGCAGTTTCCTTGACAGACAAGAGACCCAGTACTTC,CASSFLDRQETQYF
TRBV20-1,-,many,TRBJ2-6,TGCAGTGCACAGGACAGTACTGTCTCTGGGGCCAACGTCCTGACTTTC,CSAQDSTVSGANVLTF
TRBV11-2,TRBD1,-,TRBJ2-2,TGTGCCAGCAGCAAGGACAGGGGTGTATACACCGGGGAGCTGTTTTTT,CASSKDRGVYTGELFF
TRBV4-2,-,-,TRBJ2-7,TGTGCCAGCTCCCGGGGGACAGAGAACGAGCAGTACTTC,CASSRGTENEQYF
TRBV30,TRBD2,many,TRBJ2-7,TGTGCCTCTAAGCGGGGCTCCTACGAGCAGTACTTC,CASKRGSYEQYF
TRBV3-1,-,few,TRBJ2-7,TGTGCCAGCAGCCAAGAGACCCGGCCCTACGAGCAGTACTTC,CASSQETRPYEQYF
TRBV20-1,-,-,TRBJ2-7,TGCAGTGCTCCGGGATCCAGCTCCTACGAGCAGTACTTC,CSAPGSSSYEQYF
TRBV28,-,-,TRBJ2-7,TGTGCCAGCAACCATAGGTACGAGCAGTACTTC,CASNHRYEQYF
TRBV6-1,TRBD1,many,TRBJ1-1,TGTGCCAGCAGTGGGGGGTTCAGGGGACAGCCTGAAGCTTTCTTT,CASSGGFRGQPEAFF
TRBV13,-,many,TRBJ1-2,TGTGCCAGCAGCCAATTACAGGGTACGCGTGGCTACACCTTC,CASSQLQGTRGYTF
TRBV6-2/TRBV6-3,TRBD1,many,TRBJ1-5,TGTGCCAGCAGTTCAGGGGGAAGTCAGCCCCAGCATTTT,CASSSGGSQPQHF
TRBV11-2,-,-,TRBJ1-3,TGTGCCAGCAGCTTAGAAGGGGCTGGAAACACCATACATTTT,CASSLEGAGNTIHF
TRBV6-1,-,-,TRBJ2-5,TGTGCCAGCAGACGTGGGACGGTAGAGACCCAGTACTTC,CASRRGTVETQYF
TRBV11-2,TRBD2,few,TRBJ2-7,TGTGCCACCCTCAGGACTAGCGCCCACGAGCAGTACTTC,CATLRTSAHEQYF
TRBV3-1,-,many,TRBJ2-2,TGTGCCAGCAGCCAAGGAGGCAGGGACACCGGGGAGCTGTTTTTT,CASSQGGRDTGELFF
TRBV24-1,-,many,TRBJ2-6,TGTGCCACCAAAGCGGGCTCTGGGGCCAACGTCCTGACTTTC,CATKAGSGANVLTF
TRBV20-1,-,many,TRBJ1-1,TGCAGTGCTAGAGGGGGCTATGGGGTGAACACTGAAGCTTTCTTT,CSARGGYGVNTEAFF
TRBV6-1,TRBD1,-,TRBJ1-5,TGTGCCAGCAGCCAAGACGGGACAGGATTGCGTCAGCCCCAGCATTTT,CASSQDGTGLRQPQHF
TRBV5-1,-,few,TRBJ2-1,TGCGCCAGCAACTCAAGTGGGGGTAGCTCCTACAATGAGCAGTTCTTC,CASNSSGGSSYNEQFF
TRBV28,TRBD1,-,TRBJ2-7,TGTGCCAGCAGTTTCCACAGGGGGACCTACGAGCAGTACTTC,CASSFHRGTYEQYF
TRBV28,-,few,TRBJ1-2,TGTGCCAGCAGTTTTCTGGTGTCGAGCTATGGCTACACCTTC,CASSFLVSSYGYTF
TRBV27,-,many,TRBJ1-1,TGTGCCAGCAGTCCTCCTTTGGGCACTGAAGCTTTCTTT,CASSPPLGTEAFF